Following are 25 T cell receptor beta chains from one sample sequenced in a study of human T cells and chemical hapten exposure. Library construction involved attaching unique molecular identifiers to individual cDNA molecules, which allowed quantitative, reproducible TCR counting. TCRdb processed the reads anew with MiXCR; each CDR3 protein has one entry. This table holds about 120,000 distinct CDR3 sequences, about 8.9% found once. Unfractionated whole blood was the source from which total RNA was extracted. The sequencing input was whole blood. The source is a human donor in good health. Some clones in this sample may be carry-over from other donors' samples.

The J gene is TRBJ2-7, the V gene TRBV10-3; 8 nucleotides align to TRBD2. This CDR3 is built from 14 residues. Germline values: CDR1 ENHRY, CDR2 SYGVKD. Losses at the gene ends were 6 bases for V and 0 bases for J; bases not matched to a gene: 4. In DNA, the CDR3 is TGTGCCATCAGAGAGACTAGCGACTCCTACGAGCAGTACTTC. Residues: CAIRETSDSYEQYF.

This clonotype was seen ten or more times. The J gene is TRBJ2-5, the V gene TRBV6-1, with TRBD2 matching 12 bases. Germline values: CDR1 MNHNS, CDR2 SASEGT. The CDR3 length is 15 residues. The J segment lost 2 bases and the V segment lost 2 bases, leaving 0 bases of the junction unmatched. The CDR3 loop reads CASSELAGGQETQYF. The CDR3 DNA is TGTGCCAGCAGTGAACTAGCGGGGGGGCAAGAGACCCAGTACTTC.

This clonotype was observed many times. CDR3 nucleotides: TGCGCCAGCAGCTTGGGGACAGGGGGCAGGATGGATCAGCCCCAGCATTTT. Translating gives CASSLGTGGRMDQPQHF. The rearrangement uses TRBV5-1 and TRBJ1-5; 11 bases line up with TRBD1. Germline V gives CDR1 SGHRS, CDR2 YFSETQ. J gave up 5 bases and V 0 bases, and 7 bases lay outside the gene matches. This CDR3 contains 17 residues.

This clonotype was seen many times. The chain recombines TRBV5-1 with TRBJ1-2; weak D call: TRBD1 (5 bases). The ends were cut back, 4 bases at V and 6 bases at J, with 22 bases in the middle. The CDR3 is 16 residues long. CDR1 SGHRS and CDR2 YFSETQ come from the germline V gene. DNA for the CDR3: TGCGCCAGCAGCGTGGGGGAACTCATCGTGTGGGATGGCTACACCTTC. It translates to CASSVGELIVWDGYTF.

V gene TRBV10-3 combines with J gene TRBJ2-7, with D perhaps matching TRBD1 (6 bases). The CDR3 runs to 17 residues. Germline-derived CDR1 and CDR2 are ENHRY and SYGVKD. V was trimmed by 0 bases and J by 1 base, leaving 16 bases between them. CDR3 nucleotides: TGTGCCATCAGTGAGTCGGGGCCGGGACACCGTTCCTACGAGCAGTACTTC. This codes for CAISESGPGHRSYEQYF.

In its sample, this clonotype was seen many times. In DNA form, the CDR3 reads TGTGCCAGCAGTTTTTCTCCCGGGACACAGGGCTACACCTTC. It codes for CASSFSPGTQGYTF. The chain uses TRBV12-3 or TRBV12-4 and TRBJ1-2; D is perhaps TRBD1 (6 bases). The germline V and J ends were trimmed by 3 bases and 8 bases, with 16 bases remaining between them. The CDR3 has 14 residues.

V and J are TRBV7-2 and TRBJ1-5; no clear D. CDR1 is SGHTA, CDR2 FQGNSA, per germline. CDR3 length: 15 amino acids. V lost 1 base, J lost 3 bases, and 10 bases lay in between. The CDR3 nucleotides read TGTGCCAGCAGCTTAGGAGTCTGGGCCAATCAGCCCCAGCATTTT. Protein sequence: CASSLGVWANQPQHF.

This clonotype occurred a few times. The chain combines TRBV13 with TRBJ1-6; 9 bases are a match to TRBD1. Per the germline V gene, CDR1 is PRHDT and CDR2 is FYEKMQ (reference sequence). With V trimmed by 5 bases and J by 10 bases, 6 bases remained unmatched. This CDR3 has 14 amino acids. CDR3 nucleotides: TGTGCCAGCAGCGCCGGGACAGGGATATCACCCCTCCACTTT. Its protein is CASSAGTGISPLHF.

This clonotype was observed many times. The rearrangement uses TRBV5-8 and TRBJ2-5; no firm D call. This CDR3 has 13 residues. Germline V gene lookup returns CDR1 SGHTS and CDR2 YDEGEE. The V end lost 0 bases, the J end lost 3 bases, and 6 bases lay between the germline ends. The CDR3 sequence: CASSLGREETQYF. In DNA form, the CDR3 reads TGTGCCAGCAGCTTGGGACGAGAAGAGACCCAGTACTTC.

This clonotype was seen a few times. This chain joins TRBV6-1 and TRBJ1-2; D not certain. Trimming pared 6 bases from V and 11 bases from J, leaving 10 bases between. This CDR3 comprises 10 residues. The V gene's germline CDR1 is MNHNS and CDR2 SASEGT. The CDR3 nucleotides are TGTGCCAGCAGGGAGGAAACATACACCTTC. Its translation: CASREETYTF.

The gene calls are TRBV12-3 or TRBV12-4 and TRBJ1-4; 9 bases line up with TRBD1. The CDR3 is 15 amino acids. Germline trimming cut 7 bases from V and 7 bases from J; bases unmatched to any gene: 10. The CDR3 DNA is TGTGCCAGCACAGTTACGGGACAGGGCTCTGAAAAACTGTTTTTT. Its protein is CASTVTGQGSEKLFF.

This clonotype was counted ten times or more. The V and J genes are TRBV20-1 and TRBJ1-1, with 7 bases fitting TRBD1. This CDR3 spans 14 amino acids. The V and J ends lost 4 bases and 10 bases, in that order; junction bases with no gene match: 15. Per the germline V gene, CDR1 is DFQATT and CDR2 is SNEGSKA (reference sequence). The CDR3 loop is CSATPRDSGGRAFF. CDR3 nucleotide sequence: TGCAGTGCTACCCCCCGGGACAGTGGGGGAAGAGCTTTCTTT.

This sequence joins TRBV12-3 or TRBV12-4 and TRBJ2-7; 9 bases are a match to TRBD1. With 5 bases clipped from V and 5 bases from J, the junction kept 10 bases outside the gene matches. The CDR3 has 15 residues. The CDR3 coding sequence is TGTGCCAGCAGTGCCGGGACAGGGATTCTCCACGAGCAGTACTTC. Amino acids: CASSAGTGILHEQYF.

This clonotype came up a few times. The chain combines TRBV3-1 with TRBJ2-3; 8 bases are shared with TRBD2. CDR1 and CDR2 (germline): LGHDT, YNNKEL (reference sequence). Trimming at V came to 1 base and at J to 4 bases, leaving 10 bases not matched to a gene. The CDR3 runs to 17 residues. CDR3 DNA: TGTGCCAGCAGCCAAGTGGCCCTAGCGGGTCCGCCAGATACGCAGTATTTT. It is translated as CASSQVALAGPPDTQYF.

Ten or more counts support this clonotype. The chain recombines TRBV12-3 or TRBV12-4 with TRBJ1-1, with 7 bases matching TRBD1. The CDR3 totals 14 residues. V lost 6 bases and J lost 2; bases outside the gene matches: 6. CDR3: CASRTDRDNTEAFF. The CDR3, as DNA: TGTGCCAGCAGGACAGACAGGGATAACACTGAAGCTTTCTTT.

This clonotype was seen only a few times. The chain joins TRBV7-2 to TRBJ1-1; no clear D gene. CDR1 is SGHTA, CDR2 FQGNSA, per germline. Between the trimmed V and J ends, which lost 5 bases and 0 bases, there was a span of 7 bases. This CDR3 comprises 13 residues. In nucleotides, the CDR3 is TGTGCCAGCAGCCAGCAATTGAACACTGAAGCTTTCTTT. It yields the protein CASSQQLNTEAFF.

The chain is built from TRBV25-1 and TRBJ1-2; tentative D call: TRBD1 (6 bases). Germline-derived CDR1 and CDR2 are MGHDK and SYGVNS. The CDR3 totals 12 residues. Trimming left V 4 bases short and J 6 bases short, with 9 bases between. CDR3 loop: CASSVGQNGYTF. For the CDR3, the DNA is TGTGCCAGCAGTGTAGGACAGAATGGCTACACCTTC.

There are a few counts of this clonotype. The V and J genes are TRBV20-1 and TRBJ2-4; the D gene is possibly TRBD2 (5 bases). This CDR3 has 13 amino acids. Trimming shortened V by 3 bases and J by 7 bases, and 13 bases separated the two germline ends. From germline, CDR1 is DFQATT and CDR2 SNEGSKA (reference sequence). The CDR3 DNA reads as TGCAGTGCTAGCGGGATCGTGGCGAACATTCAGTACTTC. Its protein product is CSASGIVANIQYF.

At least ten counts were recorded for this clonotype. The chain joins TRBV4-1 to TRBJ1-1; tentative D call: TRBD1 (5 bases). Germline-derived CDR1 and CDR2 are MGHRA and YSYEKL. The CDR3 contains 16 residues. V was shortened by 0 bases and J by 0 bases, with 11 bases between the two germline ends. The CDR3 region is CASSQEGTRMNTEAFF. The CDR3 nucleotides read TGCGCCAGCAGCCAAGAGGGGACCAGGATGAACACTGAAGCTTTCTTT.

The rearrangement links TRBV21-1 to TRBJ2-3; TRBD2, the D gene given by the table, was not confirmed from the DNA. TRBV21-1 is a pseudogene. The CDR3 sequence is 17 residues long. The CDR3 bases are TGTGCCAGCAGCTTTCACACGCGGGTCTCAAGCACAGATACGCAGTATTTT. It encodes CASSFHTRVSSTDTQYF.

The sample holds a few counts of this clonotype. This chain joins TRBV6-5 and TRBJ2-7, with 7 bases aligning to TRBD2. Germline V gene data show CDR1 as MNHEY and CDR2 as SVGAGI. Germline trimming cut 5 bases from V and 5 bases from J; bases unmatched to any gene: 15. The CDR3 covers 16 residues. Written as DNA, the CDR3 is TGTGCCAGCAGTCACTTTCGGGGGGAGGGCCCCAACGAGCAGTACTTC. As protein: CASSHFRGEGPNEQYF.

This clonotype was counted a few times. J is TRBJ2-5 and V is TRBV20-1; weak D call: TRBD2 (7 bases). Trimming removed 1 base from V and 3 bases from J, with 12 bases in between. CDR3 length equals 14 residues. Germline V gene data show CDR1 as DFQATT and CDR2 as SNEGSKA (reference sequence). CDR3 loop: CSARGEGGKETQYF. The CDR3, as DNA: TGCAGTGCTAGAGGGGAGGGGGGGAAAGAGACCCAGTACTTC.

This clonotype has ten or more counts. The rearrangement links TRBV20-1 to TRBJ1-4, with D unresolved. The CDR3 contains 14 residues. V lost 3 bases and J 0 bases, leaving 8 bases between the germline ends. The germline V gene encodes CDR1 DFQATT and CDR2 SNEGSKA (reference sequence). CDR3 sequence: CSASPQTTNEKLFF. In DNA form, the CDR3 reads TGCAGTGCTAGCCCCCAGACAACTAATGAAAAACTGTTTTTT.

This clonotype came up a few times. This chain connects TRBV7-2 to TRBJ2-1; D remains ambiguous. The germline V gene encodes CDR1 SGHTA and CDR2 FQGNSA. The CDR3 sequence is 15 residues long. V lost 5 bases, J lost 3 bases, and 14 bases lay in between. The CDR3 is CASSATPASYNEQFF. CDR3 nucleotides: TGTGCCAGCAGCGCCACCCCCGCTAGCTACAATGAGCAGTTCTTC.

The DNA of the CDR3 is TGTGCCAGCAGCGGACCCCTAGCGGGGAACACCGGGGAGCTGTTTTTT. Its translation: CASSGPLAGNTGELFF. The chain links TRBV5-5 to TRBJ2-2; 8 bases agree with TRBD2. Germline V gives CDR1 SGHKS, CDR2 YYEKEE (reference sequence). This CDR3 is 16 amino acids long. The V and J ends lost 4 bases and 1 base, in that order; junction bases with no gene match: 6.